One sample yielded the 8 T cell receptor beta chains listed below, sequenced in a study of T cell clonotyping in hematopoietic cell transplantation. Assay: immunoSEQ multiplex PCR; the TCRdb copy retains only in-frame clones and omits some. The table lists 35,000 to 45,000 clones, 94% of them singletons. Source material: peripheral blood mononuclear cells. These TCRs come from a woman between 45 and 65 years old in good health. Some clones in this sample may be carry-over from other donors' samples.

V usage is TRBV4-2 and J usage is TRBJ1-1, with D unresolved. The V gene's germline CDR1 is LGHNA and CDR2 YNFKEQ. CDR3 length: 13 amino acids. With 0 bases removed from V and 7 bases from J, the gap between germline ends came to 9 bases. The CDR3 DNA follows: TGTGCCAGCAGCCAAGATTTCGCTGGTGAAGCTTTCTTT. Amino acid sequence: CASSQDFAGEAFF.

The chain is built from TRBV5-4 and TRBJ2-7; D unclear. V was shortened by 2 bases and J by 2 bases, with 14 bases between the two germline ends. The germline V gene encodes CDR1 SGHNT and CDR2 YYREEE (reference sequence). The CDR3 sequence is 15 residues long. CDR3 amino acids: CASSFGGKQTYEQYF. In nucleotides, the CDR3 is TGTGCCAGCAGCTTTGGTGGGAAACAAACCTACGAGCAGTACTTC.

The rearrangement links TRBV2 to TRBJ1-4; D call uncertain. V was clipped by 0 bases and J by 9 bases, with 11 bases between them. CDR3 length: 14 amino acids. Germline V gives CDR1 SNHLY, CDR2 FYNNEI. The CDR3 nucleotides read TGTGCCAGCAGTGAAGCTCTAGCCGGGAAAAAACTGTTTTTT. Encoded protein: CASSEALAGKKLFF.

This sequence joins TRBV5-4 and TRBJ1-1; D might be TRBD1 (6 bases). The V end lost 4 bases, the J end lost 4 bases, and 11 bases lay between the germline ends. Germline V CDR1 and CDR2: SGHNT, YYREEE (reference sequence). The CDR3 totals 13 residues. CDR3 loop: CASSRGGSTEAFF. CDR3 in DNA: TGTGCCAGCAGCAGAGGGGGTAGCACTGAAGCTTTCTTT.

The V call is TRBV19, the J call TRBJ2-2; TRBD2 matches at 11 bases. The CDR3 extends over 17 amino acids. Germline-derived CDR1 and CDR2 are LNHDA and SQIVND (reference sequence). V trimming: 1 base; J trimming: 1 base; junction bases outside the gene matches: 2. CDR3 sequence reads: CASSIGGLAENTGELFF. The CDR3 DNA is TGTGCCAGTAGTATAGGGGGACTAGCGGAGAACACCGGGGAGCTGTTTTTT.

A single count supports this clone. CDR3 in DNA: TGTGCCAGTACCATCGGGGTCTATGGCTACACCTTC. Residues: CASTIGVYGYTF. The gene calls are TRBV19 and TRBJ1-2; D is unclear. V was trimmed by 7 bases and J by 4 bases, leaving 10 bases between them. This CDR3 has 12 residues. Germline V gene lookup returns CDR1 LNHDA and CDR2 SQIVND (reference sequence).

The chain joins TRBV5-4 to TRBJ2-3; 15 bases are shared with TRBD2. CDR3 length equals 18 residues. The V segment lost 4 bases and the J segment 5 bases; nucleotides outside the gene matches: 11. Germline CDR1 is SGHNT and CDR2 is YYREEE (reference sequence). This CDR3 is CASSPGTSGGPSGDTQYF. CDR3 coding DNA: TGTGCCAGCAGCCCCGGGACTAGCGGGGGGCCCTCCGGAGATACGCAGTATTTT.

This clone appeared a single time. The chain combines TRBV2 with TRBJ1-4; D possibly corresponds to TRBD1 (6 bases). The germline V gene has CDR1 SNHLY and CDR2 FYNNEI. The CDR3 has 16 amino acids. The ends were cut back, 6 bases at V and 0 bases at J, with 14 bases in the middle. The CDR3 DNA is TGTGCCAGCAGGCCCGGACAGCTAGCAACTAATGAAAAACTGTTTTTT. Translating it yields CASRPGQLATNEKLFF.